The clone carrying this T cell receptor beta chain was picked up a small number of times. Its target is unknown. Clones were sequenced by immunoSEQ multiplex PCR, and TCRdb holds only the in-frame ones, with some missing. The sample holds 77,000 or so clones; around four fifths are singletons and the top ten take over 1.1%. This sample was taken from a study of lymphopenia after photon versus proton radiotherapy. Findings of the study overall: After the lymphocyte nadir, photon-treated repertoires showed oligoclonal expansion, especially of CD8+ Temra cells.

Trimming at V came to 3 bases and at J to 4 bases, leaving 7 bases not matched to a gene. The germline V gene encodes CDR1 MDHEN and CDR2 SYDVKM. CDR3 size: 16 residues. The rearrangement joins TRBV28 to TRBJ2-3; 10 bases are shared with TRBD1. This specimen consisted of peripheral blood, obtained from a patient treated with proton-based radiotherapy. The clonotype comes from a man aged 55 to 69 with pancreatic cancer. The CDR3 loop is CASSFPGQGLADTQYF. The DNA for the CDR3 is TGTGCCAGCAGTTTTCCGGGACAGGGGTTAGCAGATACGCAGTATTTT. The full variable domain, rest sourced from reference TRBV28 and TRBJ2-3, is DVKVTQSSRYLVKRTGEKVFLECVQDMDHENMFWYRQDPGLGLRLIYFSYDVKMKEKGDIPEGYSVSREKKERFSLILESASTNQTSMYLCASSFPGQGLADTQYFGPGTRLTVL.